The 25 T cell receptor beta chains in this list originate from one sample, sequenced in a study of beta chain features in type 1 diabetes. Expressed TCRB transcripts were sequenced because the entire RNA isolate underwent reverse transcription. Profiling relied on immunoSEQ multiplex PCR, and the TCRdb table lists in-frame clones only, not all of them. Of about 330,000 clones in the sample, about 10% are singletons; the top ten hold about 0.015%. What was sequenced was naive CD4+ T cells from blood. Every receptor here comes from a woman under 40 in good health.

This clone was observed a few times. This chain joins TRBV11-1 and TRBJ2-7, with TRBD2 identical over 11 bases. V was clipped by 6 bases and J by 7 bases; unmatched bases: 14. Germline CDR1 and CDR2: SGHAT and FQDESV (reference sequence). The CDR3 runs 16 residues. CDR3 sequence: CASRGHDSGRASEQYF. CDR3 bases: TGTGCCAGCAGGGGACACGATAGCGGGAGGGCCTCGGAGCAGTACTTC.

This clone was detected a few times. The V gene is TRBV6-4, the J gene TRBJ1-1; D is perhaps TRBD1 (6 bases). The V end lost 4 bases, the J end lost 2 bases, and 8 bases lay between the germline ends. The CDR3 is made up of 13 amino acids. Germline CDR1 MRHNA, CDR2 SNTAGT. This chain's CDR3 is CASSVDRNTEAFF. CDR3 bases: TGTGCCAGCAGTGTGGACAGAAACACTGAAGCTTTCTTT.

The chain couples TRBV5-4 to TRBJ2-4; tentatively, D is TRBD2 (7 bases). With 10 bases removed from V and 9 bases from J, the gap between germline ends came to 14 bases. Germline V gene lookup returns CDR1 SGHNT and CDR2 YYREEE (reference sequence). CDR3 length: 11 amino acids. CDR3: CAAGAYGIQYF. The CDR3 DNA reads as TGTGCCGCGGGGGCCTATGGCATTCAGTACTTC.

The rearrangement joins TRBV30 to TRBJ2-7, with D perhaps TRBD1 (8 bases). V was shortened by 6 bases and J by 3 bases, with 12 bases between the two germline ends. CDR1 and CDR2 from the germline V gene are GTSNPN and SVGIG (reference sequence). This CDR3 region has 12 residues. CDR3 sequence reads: CACHRGGYEQYF. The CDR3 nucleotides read TGTGCCTGTCACAGGGGGGGCTACGAGCAGTACTTC.

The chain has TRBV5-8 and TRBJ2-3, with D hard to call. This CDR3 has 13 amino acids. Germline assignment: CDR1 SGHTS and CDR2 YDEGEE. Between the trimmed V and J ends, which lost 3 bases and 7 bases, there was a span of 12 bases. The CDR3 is CASSSEIRNTQYF. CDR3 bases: TGTGCCAGCAGCTCCGAAATTAGAAATACGCAGTATTTT.

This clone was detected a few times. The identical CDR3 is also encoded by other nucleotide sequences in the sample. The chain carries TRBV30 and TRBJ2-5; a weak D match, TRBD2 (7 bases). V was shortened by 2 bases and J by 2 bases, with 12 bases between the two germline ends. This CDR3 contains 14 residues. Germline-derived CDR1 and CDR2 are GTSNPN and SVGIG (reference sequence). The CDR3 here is CAWSLGGAQETQYF. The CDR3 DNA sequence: TGTGCCTGGAGTTTGGGGGGGGCTCAAGAGACCCAGTACTTC.

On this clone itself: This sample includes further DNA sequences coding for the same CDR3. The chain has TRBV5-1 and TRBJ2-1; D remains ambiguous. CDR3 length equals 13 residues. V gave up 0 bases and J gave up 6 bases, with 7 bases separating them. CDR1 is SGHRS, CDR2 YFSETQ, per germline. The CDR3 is CASSLGQSNEQFF. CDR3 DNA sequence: TGCGCCAGCAGCTTGGGACAATCCAATGAGCAGTTCTTC.

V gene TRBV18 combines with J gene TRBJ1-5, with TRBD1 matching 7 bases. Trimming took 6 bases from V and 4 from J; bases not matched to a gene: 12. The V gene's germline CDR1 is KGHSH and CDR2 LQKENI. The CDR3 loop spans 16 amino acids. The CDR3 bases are TGTGCCAGCTCTCCATTTACAGGGGTTGGGAATCAGCCCCAGCATTTT. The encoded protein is CASSPFTGVGNQPQHF.

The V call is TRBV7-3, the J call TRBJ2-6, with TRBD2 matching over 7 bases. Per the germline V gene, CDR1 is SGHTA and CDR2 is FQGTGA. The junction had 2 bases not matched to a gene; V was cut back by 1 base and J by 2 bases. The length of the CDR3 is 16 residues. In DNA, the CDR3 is TGTGCCAGCAGCTTAAGGGCGGGGGCTGGGGCCAACGTCCTGACTTTC. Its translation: CASSLRAGAGANVLTF. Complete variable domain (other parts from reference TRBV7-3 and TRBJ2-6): GAGVSQTPSNKVTEKGKYVELRCDPISGHTALYWYRQSLGQGPEFLIYFQGTGAADDSGLPNDRFFAVRPEGSVSTLKIQRTERGDSAVYLCASSLRAGAGANVLTFGAGSRLTVL.

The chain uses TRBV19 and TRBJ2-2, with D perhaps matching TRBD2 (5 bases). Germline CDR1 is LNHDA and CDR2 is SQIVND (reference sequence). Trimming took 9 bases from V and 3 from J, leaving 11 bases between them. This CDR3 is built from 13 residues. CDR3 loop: CASAGIYTGELFF. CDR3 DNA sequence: TGTGCCAGCGCCGGGATCTACACCGGGGAGCTGTTTTTT.

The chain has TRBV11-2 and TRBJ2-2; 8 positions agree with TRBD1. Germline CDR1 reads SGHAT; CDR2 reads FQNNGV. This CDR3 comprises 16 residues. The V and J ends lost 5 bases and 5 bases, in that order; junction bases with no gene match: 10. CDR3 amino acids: CASSGQGLLRTGELFF. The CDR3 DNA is TGTGCCAGCAGCGGACAGGGCCTTTTAAGGACCGGGGAGCTGTTTTTT.

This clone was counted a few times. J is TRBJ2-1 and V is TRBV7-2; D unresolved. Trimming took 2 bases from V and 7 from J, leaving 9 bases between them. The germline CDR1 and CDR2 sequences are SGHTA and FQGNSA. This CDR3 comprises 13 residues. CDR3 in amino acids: CASSLYVVNEQFF. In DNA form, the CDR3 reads TGTGCCAGCAGCTTATACGTAGTAAATGAGCAGTTCTTC.

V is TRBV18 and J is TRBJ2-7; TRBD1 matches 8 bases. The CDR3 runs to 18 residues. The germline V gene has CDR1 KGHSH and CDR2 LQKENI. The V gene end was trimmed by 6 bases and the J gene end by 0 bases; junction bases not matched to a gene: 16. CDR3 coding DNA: TGTGCCAGCTCCCCCAGACGCCCTGAGACAGGGGTCTCCTACGAGCAGTACTTC. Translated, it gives CASSPRRPETGVSYEQYF.

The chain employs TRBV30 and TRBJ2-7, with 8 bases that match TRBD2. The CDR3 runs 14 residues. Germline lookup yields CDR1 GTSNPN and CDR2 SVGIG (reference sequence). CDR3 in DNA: TGTGTGTGGAGCCGGGGGGGGGTCTTCAGCGAGCAGTACTTC. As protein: CVWSRGGVFSEQYF. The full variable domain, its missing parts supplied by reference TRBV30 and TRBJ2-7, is SQTIHQWPATLVQPVGSPLSLECTVEGTSNPNLYWYRQAAGRGLQLLFYSVGIGQISSEVPQNLSASRPQDRQFILSSKKLLLSDSGFYLCVWSRGGVFSEQYFGPGTRLTVT.

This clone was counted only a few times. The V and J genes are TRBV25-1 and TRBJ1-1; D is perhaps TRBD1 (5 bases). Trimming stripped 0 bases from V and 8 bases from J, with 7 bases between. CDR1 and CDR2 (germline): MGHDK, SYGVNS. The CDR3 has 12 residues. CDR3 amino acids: CASSEYTGEAFF. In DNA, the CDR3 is TGTGCCAGCAGTGAATATACAGGCGAAGCTTTCTTT.

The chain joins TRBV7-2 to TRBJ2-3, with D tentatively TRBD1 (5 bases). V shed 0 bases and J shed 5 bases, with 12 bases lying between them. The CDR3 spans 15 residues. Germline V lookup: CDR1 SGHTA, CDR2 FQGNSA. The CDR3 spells CASSLAYRSGDTQYF. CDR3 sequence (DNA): TGTGCCAGCAGCTTAGCGTACAGGTCTGGAGATACGCAGTATTTT.

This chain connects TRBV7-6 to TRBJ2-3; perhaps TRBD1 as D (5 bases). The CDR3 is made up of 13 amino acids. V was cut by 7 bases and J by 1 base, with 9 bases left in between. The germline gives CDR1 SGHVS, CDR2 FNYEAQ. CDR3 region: CASTPQGTDTQYF. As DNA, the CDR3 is TGTGCCAGCACCCCACAGGGCACAGATACGCAGTATTTT.

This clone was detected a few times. The CDR3 reads CASGSAGKGDTEAFF. As DNA, the CDR3 is TGTGCCAGCGGCTCGGCGGGGAAAGGGGACACTGAAGCTTTCTTT. The gene calls are TRBV28 and TRBJ1-1; D is possibly TRBD1 (5 bases). The CDR3 has 15 amino acids. Deletions cut 8 bases from V and 3 bases from J, with 19 bases between. Germline lookup yields CDR1 MDHEN and CDR2 SYDVKM.

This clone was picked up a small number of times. The DNA for the CDR3 is TGTGCCAGCAGCTTCCCAGGGACAGATACGCAGTATTTT. This codes for CASSFPGTDTQYF. The chain joins TRBV7-2 to TRBJ2-3; weak D call: TRBD1 (5 bases). V lost 3 bases and J 3 bases, leaving 7 bases between the germline ends. The CDR3 is made up of 13 amino acids. Germline CDR1 is SGHTA and CDR2 is FQGNSA.

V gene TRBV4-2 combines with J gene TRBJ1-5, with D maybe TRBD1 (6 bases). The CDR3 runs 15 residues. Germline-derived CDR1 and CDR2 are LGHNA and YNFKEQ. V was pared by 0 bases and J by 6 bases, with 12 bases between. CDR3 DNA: TGTGCCAGCAGCCAAGATTACAGGGTAGTTCAGCCCCAGCATTTT. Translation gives CASSQDYRVVQPQHF.

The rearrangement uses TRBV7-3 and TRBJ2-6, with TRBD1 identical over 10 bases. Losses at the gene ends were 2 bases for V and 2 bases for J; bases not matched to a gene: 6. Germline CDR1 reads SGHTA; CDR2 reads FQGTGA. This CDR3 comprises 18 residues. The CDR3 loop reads CASSLQGTGVAGANVLTF. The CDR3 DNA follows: TGTGCCAGCAGCTTACAGGGGACAGGGGTTGCTGGGGCCAACGTCCTGACTTTC.

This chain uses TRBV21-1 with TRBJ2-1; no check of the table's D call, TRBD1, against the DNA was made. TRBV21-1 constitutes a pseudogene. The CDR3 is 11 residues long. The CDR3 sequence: CASSKTNEQFF. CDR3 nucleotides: TGTGCCAGCAGCAAGACAAATGAGCAGTTCTTC.

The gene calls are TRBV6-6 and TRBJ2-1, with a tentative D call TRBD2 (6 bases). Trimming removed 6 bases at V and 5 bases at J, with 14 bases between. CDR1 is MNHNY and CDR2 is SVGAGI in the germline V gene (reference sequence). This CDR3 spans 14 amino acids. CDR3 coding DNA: TGTGCCAGCAGCCGTCCGAGCGGGCACAATGAGCAGTTCTTC. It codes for CASSRPSGHNEQFF.

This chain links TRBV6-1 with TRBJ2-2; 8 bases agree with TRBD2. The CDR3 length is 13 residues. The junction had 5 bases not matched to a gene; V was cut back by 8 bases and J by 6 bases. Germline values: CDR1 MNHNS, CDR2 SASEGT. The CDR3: CASAGGVAGELFF. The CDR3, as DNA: TGTGCCAGCGCGGGAGGAGTGGCCGGGGAGCTGTTTTTT.

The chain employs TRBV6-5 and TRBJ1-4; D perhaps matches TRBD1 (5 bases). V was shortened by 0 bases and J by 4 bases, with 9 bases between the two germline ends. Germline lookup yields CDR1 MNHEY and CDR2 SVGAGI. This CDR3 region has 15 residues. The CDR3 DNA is TGTGCCAGCAGTTACTCCGGGGGAAATAATGAAAAACTGTTTTTT. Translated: CASSYSGGNNEKLFF.